This TCR beta chain was identified in a study of blood T cell repertoires in COVID-19. As processed by the authors: For nucleated cells, counts were estimated from reference gene primer amplification. Assay: immunoSEQ multiplex PCR; the TCRdb copy retains only in-frame clones and omits some. The DNA was the basis for D and trimming; V, J and clone size are from that table. This sample carries over 450,000 clones, approximately 88% of them seen once, and the ten largest clones take 7.8%. CDR1 and CDR2 (germline): SGHTA, FQGTGA. The trim removed 1 base at V and 0 bases at J, leaving 6 bases unmatched. The CDR3 extends over 18 amino acids.

The V gene is TRBV7-3, the J gene TRBJ2-6; 7 nucleotides match TRBD2. This TCR was sampled from a woman aged 50 to 60 with COVID-19, enrolled during active disease. Input material: peripheral blood. CDR3 loop: CASSLRGGGTSGANVLTF. The CDR3 DNA follows: TGTGCCAGCAGCTTAAGAGGCGGGGGTACCTCTGGGGCCAACGTCCTGACTTTC.